One T cell receptor (beta chain) is described in this entry. What it binds is not known. This entry is derived from a study of cytomegalovirus exposure and HLA in healthy donors. The CDR3 is 13 amino acids. The germline gives CDR1 SGDLS, CDR2 YYNGEE. Deletions cut 1 base from V and 2 bases from J, with 5 bases between. The study ran its PCR with 60 Vbeta and 13 Jbeta primers. Method: immunoSEQ multiplex PCR; TCRdb's copy keeps in-frame clones and lacks some. The sample contains about 170,000 clones, 79% of which appear only once. Study outcomes and limitations: About 90% or about 30% of the time was how often most TCR beta V segments were productive, according to an earlier analysis.

The gene calls are TRBV9 and TRBJ2-3; D remains ambiguous. The specimen was PBMCs. The origin of this receptor is a woman in her forties or fifties in good health and CMV-seronegative. The CDR3 is CASSVSPTDTQYF. In DNA form, the CDR3 reads TGTGCCAGCAGCGTAAGCCCCACAGATACGCAGTATTTT.